This T cell receptor (beta chain) was recovered during a study of PD-1 blockade in mismatch repair-deficient tumors (dated by TCRdb to the late 2010s). About the full investigation: Between late 2013 and late 2016, the trial enrolled approximately 87 consecutive patients with some eleven types of mismatch repair-deficient cancer, all of whom had received prior treatment and were progressing. Tumor-associated T cell clones were tracked in the peripheral blood of patients responding to PD-1 blockade by deep sequencing of TCR CDR3 regions.

As encoded in the germline V gene, CDR1 is MRHNA while CDR2 is SNTAGT. Trimming accounts for 0 bases at V and 2 bases at J, while the number of junction bases matched to no gene is 4. The CDR3 spans 15 residues, from the cysteine through the phenylalanine. Only the CDR3 DNA stays, 45 bases, in frame from base 1. Results and caveats for the whole study, not just this receptor: Tumor-resident clones, often undetectable in blood before treatment, expanded rapidly after pembrolizumab and then contracted, generally before radiologic responses. Clonal expansion was elicited by three of the seven peptides, yielding over a hundred unique blood TCRs of which seven were also found in tumor, and every positive peptide was derived from frameshift mutations.

The protocol used for the library was the immunoSEQ multiplex PCR assay. The paper's data handling went like this. A clone was classified as neoantigen-specific if the clone expanded significantly in response to the relevant peptide and did not expand significantly in response to any other peptide tested. TCRdb mirrors the immuneACCESS table, restricted to in-frame sequences. Some clones are absent from its copies; in checked studies, under half trace to an unresolved V gene, and the reason for the others is unknown. V, J and clone size reflect that table, while D and trimming were determined from the DNA. The table for this sample lists just under 10,000 clones; about 86% of them were counted only once. Of the sample, 20% to 25% falls within the top ten clones. What the time point label conveys for this sample: 10-day in vitro stimulation with candidate neoantigen peptide 2. For every enrolled patient, mismatch repair deficiency was confirmed by either polymerase chain reaction or immunohistochemistry. Three patients who responded to pembrolizumab therapy underwent TCR sequencing. About 7 ELISpot-reactive candidate neoantigen peptides were each used in a roughly 10-day in vitro stimulation before TCR sequencing. A control culture lacking peptide was run in an identical manner and was used as the baseline for calculation of clone fold changes. The phase II trial prospectively tested pembrolizumab PD-1 blockade in advanced mismatch repair-deficient cancers regardless of tissue of origin.

Points on this clone: Its specific antigen is unknown. Base qualities are not recorded, but no much larger clone differs from it by a single base.

The rearranged segments are TRBV6-4 and TRBJ2-7; TRBD1 aligns with 7 central bases. This sequence was found in an adult with mismatch repair-deficient cancer. The sequenced sample was cells cultured in vitro, obtained from a patient treated with pembrolizumab. CDR3 sequence: CASSDSGTEAYEQYF. The DNA sequence is given as TGTGCCAGCAGTGACTCAGGGACAGAAGCCTACGAGCAGTACTTC.